The rows below give T cell receptor beta chains drawn from one sample of a study of cytomegalovirus exposure and HLA in healthy donors. The method was immunoSEQ multiplex PCR; TCRdb's version includes in-frame clones alone and lacks a portion of them. The data show 95,000 to 150,000 clones, 75% to 85% seen once. The material sequenced was PBMCs. These receptors all stem from a female donor in good health and CMV-seropositive. Both conserved end residues are part of each CDR3. The order of the fields is V gene, J gene, CDR3 protein.

v_call: TRBV7-9; j_call: TRBJ2-6; cdr3_aa: CSSSLTESGANVLTF
v_call: TRBV7-9; j_call: TRBJ2-6; cdr3_aa: CASSLGGVPSGANVLTF
v_call: TRBV7-9; j_call: TRBJ1-1; cdr3_aa: CASSERTGVVTEAFF
v_call: TRBV7-9; j_call: TRBJ2-4; cdr3_aa: CASSLGGGGNIQYF
v_call: TRBV5-1; j_call: TRBJ2-5; cdr3_aa: CASSIAGQEQETQYF
v_call: TRBV6-4; j_call: TRBJ2-1; cdr3_aa: CASSDSGGDEQFF
v_call: TRBV23-1; j_call: TRBJ2-7; cdr3_aa: CASSQSLDLSPYEQYF
v_call: TRBV5-1; j_call: TRBJ1-1; cdr3_aa: CASSLVVSTEAFF
v_call: TRBV5-8; j_call: TRBJ1-5; cdr3_aa: CASSLSAWGTSNQPQHF
v_call: TRBV18; j_call: TRBJ1-5; cdr3_aa: CASSPATGSFQPQHF
v_call: TRBV10-3; j_call: TRBJ2-7; cdr3_aa: CAAQGARLAYEQYF
v_call: TRBV18; j_call: TRBJ1-1; cdr3_aa: CASFPDRKNTEAFF
v_call: TRBV7-9; j_call: TRBJ1-6; cdr3_aa: CASRLGGRGANSPLHF
v_call: TRBV5-1; j_call: TRBJ2-7; cdr3_aa: CASSFGGEQYF
v_call: TRBV9; j_call: TRBJ2-6; cdr3_aa: CASSVVSSGANVLTF
v_call: TRBV7-2; j_call: TRBJ2-5; cdr3_aa: CASSSAGGGETQYF
v_call: TRBV7-2; j_call: TRBJ2-5; cdr3_aa: CASSLFSGGVGETQYF
v_call: TRBV6-5; j_call: TRBJ2-2; cdr3_aa: CASSRDRGGELFF
v_call: TRBV10-2; j_call: TRBJ2-5; cdr3_aa: CASSPLAPQETQYF
v_call: TRBV27; j_call: TRBJ2-7; cdr3_aa: CASRRDTGTYEQYF
v_call: TRBV2; j_call: TRBJ1-5; cdr3_aa: CASSEQGLSNQPQHF
v_call: TRBV5-4; j_call: TRBJ2-7; cdr3_aa: CASSVRDTNYEQYF
v_call: TRBV7-7; j_call: TRBJ2-7; cdr3_aa: CASSVGPGHFYEQYF
v_call: TRBV7-2; j_call: TRBJ1-2; cdr3_aa: CASSPGTGTYGYTF
v_call: TRBV10-3; j_call: TRBJ1-2; cdr3_aa: CAISLTGTGADGYTF
v_call: TRBV30; j_call: TRBJ2-4; cdr3_aa: CAWSVQGANIQYF
v_call: TRBV5-1; j_call: TRBJ2-3; cdr3_aa: CASREQTVGTDTQYF
v_call: TRBV6-4; j_call: TRBJ1-2; cdr3_aa: CASRAGIGYGYTF
v_call: TRBV6-5; j_call: TRBJ1-5; cdr3_aa: CASSYWSGQPQHF
v_call: TRBV18; j_call: TRBJ1-1; cdr3_aa: CASSPWTGGAGGTEAFF
v_call: TRBV7-6; j_call: TRBJ1-2; cdr3_aa: CASSQPGDYGYTF
v_call: TRBV28; j_call: TRBJ2-7; cdr3_aa: CASTLGTGTLYEQYF
v_call: TRBV29-1; j_call: TRBJ1-1; cdr3_aa: CSVEPSGTEAFF
v_call: TRBV5-6; j_call: TRBJ1-2; cdr3_aa: CASSSRPRGNYGYTF
v_call: TRBV9; j_call: TRBJ1-2; cdr3_aa: CASTLRGANYGYTF
v_call: TRBV4-1; j_call: TRBJ1-1; cdr3_aa: CASSPVGTTGFEAFF
v_call: TRBV25-1; j_call: TRBJ2-7; cdr3_aa: CASSDSGTAHPYEQYF
v_call: TRBV7-9; j_call: TRBJ2-7; cdr3_aa: CASSLMGQSGYEQYF
v_call: TRBV5-1; j_call: TRBJ2-1; cdr3_aa: CASSSFTGSHLDEQFF
v_call: TRBV5-1; j_call: TRBJ2-5; cdr3_aa: CASSPGGPIKETQYF
v_call: TRBV7-7; j_call: TRBJ1-1; cdr3_aa: CASSARFRDRGLNTEAFF
v_call: TRBV5-5; j_call: TRBJ2-7; cdr3_aa: CASSLYSQGIWDEQYF
v_call: TRBV30; j_call: TRBJ2-4; cdr3_aa: CAWAPGTLTAQYF
v_call: TRBV4-1; j_call: TRBJ2-3; cdr3_aa: CASRGRDTQYF
v_call: TRBV6-1; j_call: TRBJ2-7; cdr3_aa: CASILPGRYEQYF
v_call: TRBV6-5; j_call: TRBJ2-3; cdr3_aa: CASSYSLVAGTDTQYF
v_call: TRBV5-8; j_call: TRBJ2-3; cdr3_aa: CASSARDSRTDTQYF
v_call: TRBV11-1; j_call: TRBJ2-2; cdr3_aa: CASSPAGGPAGELFF
v_call: TRBV18; j_call: TRBJ1-5; cdr3_aa: CASSPMDTPGQPQHF
v_call: TRBV4-3; j_call: TRBJ2-5; cdr3_aa: CASSQTIRGEETQYF
v_call: TRBV5-1; j_call: TRBJ1-2; cdr3_aa: CASSLDSYYGYTF
v_call: TRBV6-5; j_call: TRBJ2-5; cdr3_aa: CASSLTGGRETQYF
v_call: TRBV10-1; j_call: TRBJ2-2; cdr3_aa: CASSVRGLSGELFF
v_call: TRBV18; j_call: TRBJ2-1; cdr3_aa: CASSPNRGDYNEQFF